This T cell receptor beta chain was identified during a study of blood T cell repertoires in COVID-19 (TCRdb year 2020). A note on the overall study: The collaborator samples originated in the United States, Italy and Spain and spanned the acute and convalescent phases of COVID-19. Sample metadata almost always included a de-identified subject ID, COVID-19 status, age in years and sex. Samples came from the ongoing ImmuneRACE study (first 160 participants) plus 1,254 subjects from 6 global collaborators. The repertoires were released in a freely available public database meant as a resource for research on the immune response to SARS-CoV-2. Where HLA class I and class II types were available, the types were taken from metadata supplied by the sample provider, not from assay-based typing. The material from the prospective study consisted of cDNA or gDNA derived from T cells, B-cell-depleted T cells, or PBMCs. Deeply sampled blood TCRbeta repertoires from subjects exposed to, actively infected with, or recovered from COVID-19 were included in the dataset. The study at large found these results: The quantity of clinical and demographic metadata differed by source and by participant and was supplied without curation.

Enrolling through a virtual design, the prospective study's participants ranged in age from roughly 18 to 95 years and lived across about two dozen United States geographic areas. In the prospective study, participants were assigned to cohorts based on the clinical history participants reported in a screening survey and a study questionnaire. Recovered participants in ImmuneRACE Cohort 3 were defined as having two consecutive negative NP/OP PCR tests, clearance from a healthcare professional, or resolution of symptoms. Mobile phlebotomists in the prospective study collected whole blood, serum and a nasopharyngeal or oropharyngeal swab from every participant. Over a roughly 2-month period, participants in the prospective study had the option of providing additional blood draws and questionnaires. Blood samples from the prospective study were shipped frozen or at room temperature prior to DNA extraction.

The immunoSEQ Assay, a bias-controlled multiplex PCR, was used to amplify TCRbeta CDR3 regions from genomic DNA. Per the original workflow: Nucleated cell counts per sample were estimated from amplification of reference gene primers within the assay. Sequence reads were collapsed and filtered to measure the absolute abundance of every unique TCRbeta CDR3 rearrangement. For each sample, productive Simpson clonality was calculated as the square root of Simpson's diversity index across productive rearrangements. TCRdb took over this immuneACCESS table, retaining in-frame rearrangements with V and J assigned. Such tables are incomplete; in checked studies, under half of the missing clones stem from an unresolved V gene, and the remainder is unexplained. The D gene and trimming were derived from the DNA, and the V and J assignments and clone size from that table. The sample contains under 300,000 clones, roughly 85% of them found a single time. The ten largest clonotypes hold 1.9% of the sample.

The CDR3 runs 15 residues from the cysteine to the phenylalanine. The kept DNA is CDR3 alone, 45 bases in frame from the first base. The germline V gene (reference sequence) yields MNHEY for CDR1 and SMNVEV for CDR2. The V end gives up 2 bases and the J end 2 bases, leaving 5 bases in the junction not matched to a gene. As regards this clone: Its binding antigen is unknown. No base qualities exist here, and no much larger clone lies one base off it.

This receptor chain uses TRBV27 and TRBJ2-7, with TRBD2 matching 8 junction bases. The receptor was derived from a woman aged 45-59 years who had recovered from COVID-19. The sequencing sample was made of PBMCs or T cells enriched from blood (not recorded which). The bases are TGTGCCAGCAGTTTAGCGGGAGGTTCCCCCTACGAGCAGTACTTC. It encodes CASSLAGGSPYEQYF.